This section outlines one T cell receptor (beta chain) sequence together with its context. This clone was detected only a few times. It has no known antigen specificity. Within one base of it there is no much larger clone, and no base qualities were kept. The immunoSEQ Assay, a bias-controlled multiplex PCR, was used to amplify TCRbeta CDR3 regions from genomic DNA. Per the authors' processing: Within the assay, amplification of reference gene primers was used to estimate how many nucleated cells each sample contained. Sequence reads were collapsed and filtered to measure the absolute abundance of every unique TCRbeta CDR3 rearrangement. For each sample, productive Simpson clonality was calculated by taking the square root of Simpson's diversity index across productive rearrangements. Held by TCRdb, this immuneACCESS table contains in-frame sequences only and omits some clones. Under half of the omission traces to an unresolved V gene where checked; the cause of the rest is unknown. V and J calls and clone size are given by that table; D and trimming were obtained from the DNA. The sample data list fewer than 150,000 clones, and more than 80% of these were observed just once. The ten largest account for roughly 5% of the sample.

These data belong to a study of blood T cell repertoires in COVID-19 (TCRdb year 2020). Broadly, across the study: The collaborator samples originated in the United States, Italy and Spain and spanned the acute and convalescent phases of COVID-19. The material from the prospective study consisted of cDNA or gDNA derived from T cells, B-cell-depleted T cells, or PBMCs. Deeply sampled blood TCRbeta repertoires from subjects exposed to, actively infected with, or recovered from COVID-19 were included in the dataset. A freely available public database, intended as a resource for researchers studying the immune response to SARS-CoV-2, is where the repertoires were released. Samples were obtained from the ongoing ImmuneRACE study (first 160 participants) and from approximately 1,200 subjects provided by 6 global collaborators. The sample metadata nearly always contained a de-identified subject ID, COVID-19 status, age in years and sex. Where available, HLA class I and class II types were taken from metadata supplied by the sample provider and were not determined by assay-based typing.

In Seattle, one collaborating source enrolled patients while the infection was active and tracked those patients longitudinally over the course of disease. Collaborating institutions collected whole blood in K2EDTA tubes following their own protocols. Collaborator samples were shipped for TCRbeta analysis as frozen whole blood, isolated PBMCs, or DNA extracted from either sample type. The CDR3 spans 15 residues, from the cysteine through the phenylalanine. The read is trimmed to its CDR3 DNA, 45 bases read in frame from base 1. V and J lose 6 bases and 4 bases, and a span of 18 bases separates them. CDR1 and CDR2 (LNHDA, SQIVND) derive from the germline V gene (reference sequence). The study at large found these results: The amount of clinical and demographic metadata varied by source and participant and was provided uncurated.

This receptor was identified in a woman aged 60-70 years with COVID-19, enrolled during active disease. The specimen sequenced was peripheral blood. The chain is assembled from TRBV19 and TRBJ1-1, with an unclear D gene assignment. The sequenced DNA is TGTGCCAGTAGCCTCCGAGGTCAAGGAGGCACTGAAGCTTTCTTT. Its protein is CASSLRGQGGTEAFF. With the portions outside the CDR3 filled from the reference TRBV19 and TRBJ1-1 genes, the complete variable region becomes DGGITQSPKYLFRKEGQNVTLSCEQNLNHDAMYWYRQDPGQGLRLIYYSQIVNDFQKGDIAEGYSVSREKKESFPLTVTSAQKNPTAFYLCASSLRGQGGTEAFFGQGTRLTVV.